A single sample is the source of the 23 T cell receptor beta chains below, sequenced in a study of control samples from healthy donors and cancer patients (TCRdb year 2020). Preparation of the library involved the immunoSEQ multiplex PCR assay. In its TCRdb copy, this immuneACCESS table keeps in-frame sequences only and misses some clones. Where compared with another copy, unresolved V genes explain less than half of these, and the others have no known cause. Across this sample there are 150,000 to 200,000 clones, with about 94% seen only once. The ten largest make up about 9.3% of the sample. Source material: blood. The receptors stem from a woman in her 40s in good health.

The chain carries TRBV9 and TRBJ1-3; D is uncertain. This CDR3 has 14 residues. Trimming removed 0 bases from V and 5 bases from J, with 9 bases in between. Germline-derived CDR1 and CDR2 are SGDLS and YYNGEE. Written as DNA, the CDR3 is TGTGCCAGCAGCGTAGATTCCAGACGAAACACCATATATTTT. Translated, it gives CASSVDSRRNTIYF.

The J gene is TRBJ2-7, the V gene TRBV5-6, with 9 bases matching TRBD1. Germline lookup yields CDR1 SGHDT and CDR2 YYEEEE. Trimming took 4 bases from V and 2 from J; bases not matched to a gene: 4. The CDR3 runs to 14 residues. CDR3 sequence reads: CASSRRDRAYEQYF. DNA for the CDR3: TGTGCCAGCAGCCGCCGGGACAGGGCCTACGAGCAGTACTTC.

The gene calls are TRBV7-2 and TRBJ2-7, with 11 bases that match TRBD1. The CDR3 extends over 15 amino acids. V lost 5 bases to trimming and J lost 4 bases; unmatched junction nucleotides: 7. CDR1 is SGHTA, CDR2 FQGNSA, per germline. The CDR3 coding sequence is TGTGCCAGCAGCCAGCGGGGGACAGGGGGTTACGAGCAGTACTTC. This translates into CASSQRGTGGYEQYF.

J is TRBJ1-5 and V is TRBV4-1, with D possibly matching TRBD1 (5 bases). The CDR3 runs 15 residues. Germline assignment: CDR1 MGHRA and CDR2 YSYEKL. Trimming pared 6 bases from V and 0 bases from J, leaving 12 bases between. CDR3 DNA sequence: TGCGCCAGCAGACGGGACCCTTATAGCAATCAGCCCCAGCATTTT. Translated, it gives CASRRDPYSNQPQHF.

The J gene is TRBJ2-1, the V gene TRBV18; no firm D call. The CDR3 runs 14 residues. V lost 0 bases, J lost 6 bases, and 9 bases lay in between. The germline V gene has CDR1 KGHSH and CDR2 LQKENI. For the CDR3, the DNA is TGTGCCAGCTCACCACCCGGCTCCGGCAATGAGCAGTTCTTC. Its protein product is CASSPPGSGNEQFF.

The J gene is TRBJ2-3, the V gene TRBV6-4; D is unclear. The CDR3 has 17 residues. The V end lost 0 bases, the J end lost 0 bases, and 13 bases lay between the germline ends. Germline V lookup: CDR1 MRHNA, CDR2 SNTAGT. CDR3 DNA: TGTGCCAGCAGTGACTCAGGCCCCCCGGATAGCACAGATACGCAGTATTTT. It is translated as CASSDSGPPDSTDTQYF.

In this sample, this clone turned up once. This chain joins TRBV5-8 and TRBJ2-3; the match to TRBD2 covers 11 bases. Germline CDR1 and CDR2: SGHTS and YDEGEE. V shed 3 bases and J 2 bases; nucleotides not matched to a gene: 2. This CDR3 has 15 residues. The CDR3 region has the DNA TGTGCCAGCAGCTGGGGACTAGCGGCCACAGATACGCAGTATTTT. It codes for CASSWGLAATDTQYF.

This clone appeared a single time. V usage is TRBV25-1 and J usage is TRBJ1-4; D is ambiguous. Trimming shortened V by 5 bases and J by 7 bases, and 8 bases separated the two germline ends. Looked up from germline, CDR1 is MGHDK and CDR2 is SYGVNS. This CDR3 spans 12 amino acids. The CDR3 DNA sequence: TGTGCCAGCAGTCCCAACGGTGAAAAACTGTTTTTT. Protein sequence: CASSPNGEKLFF.

V and J are TRBV7-6 and TRBJ2-5, with 9 bases identical to TRBD2. Germline CDR1 reads SGHVS; CDR2 reads FNYEAQ. V was pared by 1 base and J by 5 bases, with 8 bases of the junction left unmatched. The CDR3 spans 16 residues. This CDR3 is CASSLVGSGSWETQYF. CDR3 DNA sequence: TGTGCCAGCAGCTTAGTCGGTAGCGGGAGTTGGGAGACCCAGTACTTC.

The chain employs TRBV9 and TRBJ1-6, with a possible D match to TRBD1 (6 bases). CDR3 length equals 15 residues. Germline V CDR1 and CDR2: SGDLS, YYNGEE. V was clipped by 4 bases and J by 6 bases, with 14 bases between them. CDR3 in amino acids: CASSRYRAGNSPLHF. In DNA, the CDR3 is TGTGCCAGCAGCAGATACAGGGCGGGTAATTCACCCCTCCACTTT.

The J gene is TRBJ1-3, the V gene TRBV30; no definite D call. Looked up from germline, CDR1 is GTSNPN and CDR2 is SVGIG (reference sequence). The germline V and J ends were trimmed by 3 bases and 1 base, with 4 bases remaining between them. CDR3 size: 12 residues. The CDR3 reads CAWRGSGNTIYF. DNA for the CDR3: TGTGCCTGGAGGGGGTCTGGAAACACCATATATTTT.

The chain has TRBV5-5 and TRBJ2-7, with D possibly being TRBD1 or TRBD2 (5 bases each). V dropped 3 bases and J dropped 3 bases, with 19 bases sitting between them. CDR3 length: 16 amino acids. Germline CDR1 and CDR2: SGHKS and YYEKEE (reference sequence). The CDR3 coding sequence is TGTGCCAGCAGCTACCATTACCGGGACGCCTTCTACGAGCAGTACTTC. Translation: CASSYHYRDAFYEQYF.

This clone was seen once. The chain links TRBV20-1 to TRBJ2-7; a weak D match, TRBD1 (6 bases). CDR3 length: 11 amino acids. The germline gives CDR1 DFQATT, CDR2 SNEGSKA (reference sequence). Trimming shortened V by 7 bases and J by 4 bases, and 11 bases separated the two germline ends. CDR3 sequence reads: CSVGTQYEQYF. CDR3 nucleotide sequence: TGCAGTGTCGGGACACAGTACGAGCAGTACTTC.

V is TRBV7-2 and J is TRBJ1-5; D gene unclear. Trimming shortened V by 3 bases and J by 9 bases, and 12 bases separated the two germline ends. CDR3 length: 13 residues. In germline, CDR1 is SGHTA, CDR2 FQGNSA. The CDR3 is CASSFGTLGPQHF. Written as DNA, the CDR3 is TGTGCCAGCAGCTTCGGCACCCTCGGGCCCCAGCATTTT.

This chain uses TRBV4-1 with TRBJ2-1, with 9 bases aligning to TRBD1. Germline V gene lookup returns CDR1 MGHRA and CDR2 YSYEKL. V was pared by 7 bases and J by 2 bases, with 9 bases of the junction left unmatched. The CDR3 runs to 16 residues. CDR3 protein: CASTKNTGGTYNEQFF. The CDR3 coding sequence is TGCGCCAGCACTAAGAACACAGGGGGCACCTACAATGAGCAGTTCTTC.

This rearrangement joins TRBV6-5 to TRBJ1-6, with D unclear. Germline V CDR1 and CDR2: MNHEY, SVGAGI. The CDR3 sequence is 14 residues long. V gave up 7 bases and J gave up 14 bases, with 21 bases separating them. In DNA, the CDR3 is TGTGCCAGCAATAACCCGCCGCTCTTAAGGACCCTCCACTTT. It yields the protein CASNNPPLLRTLHF.

The J gene is TRBJ1-5, the V gene TRBV11-2; D unresolved. Germline values: CDR1 SGHAT, CDR2 FQNNGV. Trimming took 5 bases from V and 9 from J, leaving 17 bases between them. The CDR3 loop spans 14 amino acids. The CDR3 nucleotides read TGTGCCAGCAGCGTGGACGGGTTCCTTGGGCCCCAGCATTTT. Amino acids: CASSVDGFLGPQHF.

This sequence joins TRBV30 and TRBJ1-4, with 7 bases that match TRBD1. J lost 7 bases, V lost 2 bases, and 4 bases had no gene match. Germline-derived CDR1 and CDR2 are GTSNPN and SVGIG (reference sequence). This CDR3 is built from 13 residues. CDR3 coding DNA: TGTGCCTGGAGTAGACAGGGTTTTGAAAAACTGTTTTTT. Its protein is CAWSRQGFEKLFF.

The chain combines TRBV5-1 with TRBJ2-1; TRBD2 agrees at 11 bases. With V trimmed by 5 bases and J by 0 bases, 4 bases remained unmatched. Germline V CDR1 and CDR2: SGHRS, YFSETQ. The CDR3 consists of 16 residues. DNA for the CDR3: TGCGCCAGCAGGCTAGCGGGAGGAAGCTCCTACAATGAGCAGTTCTTC. Translated: CASRLAGGSSYNEQFF.

This rearrangement joins TRBV19 to TRBJ1-3; D may be TRBD1 (6 bases). V lost 5 bases, J lost 4 bases, and 12 bases lay in between. This CDR3 is built from 14 residues. CDR1 is LNHDA and CDR2 is SQIVND in the germline V gene (reference sequence). CDR3 loop: CASSGTSLGNTIYF. The CDR3 DNA sequence: TGTGCCAGTAGTGGGACAAGTCTCGGAAACACCATATATTTT.

The chain combines TRBV4-2 with TRBJ2-5, with 7 bases matching TRBD1. CDR1 is LGHNA, CDR2 YNFKEQ, per germline. The ends lost 2 bases at V and 0 bases at J; junction bases unmatched: 3. The CDR3 has 15 amino acids. CDR3 nucleotide sequence: TGTGCCAGCAGCCAACGGGACAGATACCAAGAGACCCAGTACTTC. It is translated as CASSQRDRYQETQYF.

As for this clone: The junction and the germline gene differ at one end; a read error may be behind it. This chain uses TRBV6-5 with TRBJ1-2, with D possibly matching TRBD1 (5 bases). The CDR3 is 10 amino acids. Germline CDR1 MNHEY, CDR2 SVGAGI. CDR3 in amino acids: CASWGEYQIF. CDR3 bases: TGTGCCAGCTGGGGGGAGTATCAGATTTTC.

This chain links TRBV30 with TRBJ2-3; 8 bases agree with TRBD2. Trimming cost V 3 bases and J 0 bases; bases outside gene matches: 11. Germline V gives CDR1 GTSNPN, CDR2 SVGIG (reference sequence). There are 17 residues in the CDR3. The CDR3: CAWSGKPAGVSTDTQYF. CDR3 nucleotide sequence: TGTGCCTGGAGCGGAAAACCAGCGGGAGTCAGCACAGATACGCAGTATTTT.